The 26 T cell receptor beta chains reported below all come from one sample, sequenced in a study of shared clonotypes between healthy human individuals. The naive CD8 subset, CD45RO-negative cells positively selected for CCR7, excluded terminally differentiated effector memory CD45RA+ cells. Clones were sequenced by immunoSEQ multiplex PCR, and TCRdb holds only the in-frame ones, with some missing. The sample comprises more than 2 million clones, 85% to 95% of which are singletons, and over 1.5% rests with the top ten. Sequences were obtained from naive CD8+ T cells from PBMCs. These receptors were collected from a man aged 18 to 30 in good health. Some clones in this sample may be carry-over from other donors' samples.

The chain carries TRBV6-1 and TRBJ2-7; the match to TRBD2 covers 10 bases. This CDR3 region has 15 residues. The junction had 5 bases not matched to a gene; V was cut back by 3 bases and J by 3 bases. From germline, CDR1 is MNHNS and CDR2 SASEGT. The DNA of the CDR3 is TGTGCCAGCAGTGACGGACTAGCGGTCAACTACGAGCAGTACTTC. As protein: CASSDGLAVNYEQYF.

V gene TRBV9 combines with J gene TRBJ1-1; a possible D gene is TRBD1 (6 bases). CDR3 length: 16 residues. The germline V and J ends were trimmed by 3 bases and 4 bases, with 19 bases remaining between them. Germline V lookup: CDR1 SGDLS, CDR2 YYNGEE. The CDR3 loop is CASSGARDRMGTEAFF. For the CDR3, the DNA is TGTGCCAGCAGCGGAGCCCGCGACAGGATGGGCACTGAAGCTTTCTTT.

This sequence joins TRBV27 and TRBJ2-5; 11 bases are shared with TRBD1. This CDR3 spans 19 amino acids. The V gene end was trimmed by 6 bases and the J gene end by 4 bases; junction bases not matched to a gene: 19. CDR1 is MNHEY, CDR2 SMNVEV, per germline (reference sequence). The CDR3 coding sequence is TGTGCCAGCAGCCTGCGTGGGGACAGGGGGTCTGGTATGGTAGAGACCCAGTACTTC. This gives the protein CASSLRGDRGSGMVETQYF.

The chain is built from TRBV27 and TRBJ1-5; 9 bases are shared with TRBD1. CDR1 and CDR2 from the germline V gene are MNHEY and SMNVEV (reference sequence). The junction had 10 bases not matched to a gene; V was cut back by 5 bases and J by 2 bases. The CDR3 runs to 17 residues. CDR3 bases: TGTGCCAGCAGTCCCGGGACAGGGCACTCGGGCAATCAGCCCCAGCATTTT. This gives the protein CASSPGTGHSGNQPQHF.

This chain connects TRBV15 to TRBJ2-1; D may match TRBD1 or TRBD2 (5 bases each). The V gene's germline CDR1 is LNHNV and CDR2 YYDKDF (reference sequence). The V end was cut by 4 bases, the J end by 0 bases, with 16 bases between. This CDR3 comprises 17 residues. CDR3 in DNA: TGTGCCACCAGCACCTCCTCCGGGACCAGCTCCTACAATGAGCAGTTCTTC. Protein product: CATSTSSGTSSYNEQFF.

For the CDR3, the DNA is TGTGCCAGCAGCGCGTCCCTATCCTACGAGCAGTACTTC. Translation gives CASSASLSYEQYF. This chain links TRBV9 with TRBJ2-7, with D unresolved. The V end was cut by 3 bases, the J end by 1 base, with 8 bases between. Germline CDR1 reads SGDLS; CDR2 reads YYNGEE. This CDR3 is built from 13 residues.

This clone has just a few counts. The chain carries TRBV9 and TRBJ1-1; tentative D call: TRBD1 (5 bases). This CDR3 is built from 15 residues. V was shortened by 0 bases and J by 3 bases, with 12 bases between the two germline ends. CDR1 is SGDLS and CDR2 is YYNGEE in the germline V gene. CDR3 nucleotides: TGTGCCAGCAGCGTAGCTGGGGGTCTGGACACTGAAGCTTTCTTT. Its translation is CASSVAGGLDTEAFF. Using reference TRBV9 and TRBJ1-1 for the parts outside the CDR3, the full variable domain is DSGVTQTPKHLITATGQRVTLRCSPRSGDLSVYWYQQSLDQGLQFLIQYYNGEERAKGNILERFSAQQFPDLHSELNLSSLELGDSALYFCASSVAGGLDTEAFFGQGTRLTVV.

This chain uses TRBV5-1 with TRBJ1-4; D gene uncertain. This CDR3 has 14 amino acids. CDR1 is SGHRS and CDR2 is YFSETQ in the germline V gene. The V end was cut by 4 bases, the J end by 8 bases, with 15 bases between. The CDR3 DNA reads TGCGCCAGCAGCCCACGGACGTCTGGGGAAAAACTGTTTTTT. Its translation is CASSPRTSGEKLFF.

The genes are TRBV10-3 and TRBJ2-7; a possible D gene is TRBD1 (5 bases). V was shortened by 2 bases and J by 3 bases, with 11 bases between the two germline ends. The germline gives CDR1 ENHRY, CDR2 SYGVKD. The CDR3 runs 14 residues. The CDR3 DNA reads as TGTGCCATCAGTGAGGGGGCAGCAAACTACGAGCAGTACTTC. This encodes CAISEGAANYEQYF.

The V and J genes are TRBV7-9 and TRBJ2-3, with D uncertain. The CDR3 is 12 residues long. CDR1 is SEHNR and CDR2 is FQNEAQ in the germline V gene (reference sequence). Trimming stripped 5 bases from V and 6 bases from J, with 9 bases between. CDR3 region: CASSGGKDTQYF. The CDR3 coding sequence is TGTGCCAGCAGCGGTGGGAAGGATACGCAGTATTTT. Supplemented by reference TRBV7-9 and TRBJ2-3, the full variable domain reads DTGVSQNPRHKITKRGQNVTFRCDPISEHNRLYWYRQTLGQGPEFLTYFQNEAQLEKSRLLSDRFSAERPKGSFSTLEIQRTEQGDSAMYLCASSGGKDTQYFGPGTRLTVL.

The V call is TRBV9, the J call TRBJ2-3; a possible D gene is TRBD2 (6 bases). The CDR3 is 17 amino acids. Trimming shortened V by 3 bases and J by 6 bases, and 23 bases separated the two germline ends. The germline V gene has CDR1 SGDLS and CDR2 YYNGEE. The CDR3 sequence is CASSDHILAPATDTQYF. DNA for the CDR3: TGTGCCAGCAGCGATCACATTCTAGCGCCAGCGACTGATACGCAGTATTTT.

The chain employs TRBV9 and TRBJ2-1; D may be TRBD1 (5 bases). This CDR3 spans 15 amino acids. The germline V gene encodes CDR1 SGDLS and CDR2 YYNGEE. Trimming stripped 2 bases from V and 4 bases from J, with 13 bases between. CDR3 in DNA: TGTGCCAGCAGCGTTGCTTTCCAGGGTTACAATGAGCAGTTCTTC. Translation: CASSVAFQGYNEQFF.

As for this clone: One junction end does not reproduce the germline sequence, and a read error may be involved. The chain employs TRBV7-9 and TRBJ2-7; D call uncertain. This CDR3 has 12 amino acids. From germline, CDR1 is SEHNR and CDR2 FQNEAQ (reference sequence). In nucleotides, the CDR3 is TGTGCCAGCAGCTTAGGGGCGCGCCCAACTATCTTT. It translates to CASSLGARPTIF.

This clone was seen more than once but under ten times. This chain connects TRBV9 to TRBJ2-7, with 10 positions matching TRBD2. V lost 0 bases to trimming and J lost 2 bases; unmatched junction nucleotides: 2. The CDR3 loop spans 15 amino acids. CDR1 and CDR2 (germline): SGDLS, YYNGEE. CDR3: CASSVASGRTYEQYF. The CDR3 DNA sequence: TGTGCCAGCAGCGTAGCTAGCGGGAGAACCTACGAGCAGTACTTC.

The chain has TRBV11-2 and TRBJ1-4; 7 bases align to TRBD1. There are 14 residues in the CDR3. V gave up 6 bases and J gave up 10 bases; unmatched junction bases: 11. Germline values: CDR1 SGHAT, CDR2 FQNNGV. This chain's CDR3 is CASREQGPYGKLFF. In DNA, the CDR3 is TGTGCCAGCAGGGAACAGGGGCCCTATGGAAAACTGTTTTTT.

This clone has only one observation. The J gene is TRBJ2-2, the V gene TRBV30, with 8 bases identical to TRBD1. This CDR3 is built from 15 residues. Per the germline V gene, CDR1 is GTSNPN and CDR2 is SVGIG (reference sequence). The V segment lost 5 bases and the J segment 6 bases; nucleotides outside the gene matches: 11. CDR3 nucleotides: TGTGCCTGGCAAAAAGACAGGGGCCCCGCCGGGGAGCTGTTTTTT. It specifies CAWQKDRGPAGELFF. The whole variable domain, filled in from reference TRBV30 and TRBJ2-2, reads SQTIHQWPATLVQPVGSPLSLECTVEGTSNPNLYWYRQAAGRGLQLLFYSVGIGQISSEVPQNLSASRPQDRQFILSSKKLLLSDSGFYLCAWQKDRGPAGELFFGEGSRLTVL.

The gene calls are TRBV28 and TRBJ2-7, with 10 positions matching TRBD2. CDR3 length: 15 residues. J was trimmed by 3 bases and V by 6 bases; bases with no gene match: 8. Germline V gene data show CDR1 as MDHEN and CDR2 as SYDVKM. The CDR3 spells CASSDPSGGNYEQYF. CDR3 sequence (DNA): TGTGCCAGCAGCGATCCTAGCGGGGGCAACTACGAGCAGTACTTC.

This chain links TRBV19 with TRBJ1-2; 12 bases agree with TRBD1. Germline lookup yields CDR1 LNHDA and CDR2 SQIVND (reference sequence). Trimming at V came to 5 bases and at J to 3 bases, leaving 13 bases not matched to a gene. The CDR3 consists of 18 residues. The CDR3 loop reads CASSSLWDRGPYDYGYTF. In DNA form, the CDR3 reads TGTGCCAGTAGTTCCTTGTGGGACAGGGGGCCCTATGACTATGGCTACACCTTC.

The rearrangement uses TRBV19 and TRBJ2-7; TRBD2 aligns across 13 bases. The V gene end was trimmed by 3 bases and the J gene end by 0 bases; junction bases not matched to a gene: 14. The germline V gene encodes CDR1 LNHDA and CDR2 SQIVND (reference sequence). The CDR3 is made up of 20 amino acids. The CDR3 region has the DNA TGTGCCAGTAGTATGAGGGGCGGGACTAGCGGGATAGGGAGCTCCTACGAGCAGTACTTC. It codes for CASSMRGGTSGIGSSYEQYF.

The chain links TRBV4-3 to TRBJ2-2; 11 bases match TRBD2. The CDR3 consists of 18 residues. Germline V lookup: CDR1 LGHNA, CDR2 YSLEER. Losses at the gene ends were 4 bases for V and 0 bases for J; bases not matched to a gene: 7. CDR3 bases: TGCGCCAGCAGCCTACCTCCGGGACTAGCGGCGAACACCGGGGAGCTGTTTTTT. It specifies CASSLPPGLAANTGELFF.

This chain links TRBV27 with TRBJ2-5, with TRBD1 identical over 7 bases. With V trimmed by 4 bases and J by 3 bases, 5 bases remained unmatched. The CDR3 consists of 14 residues. Per germline, CDR1 MNHEY and CDR2 SMNVEV (reference sequence). This CDR3 is CASSSGTVKETQYF. In nucleotides, the CDR3 is TGTGCCAGCAGTTCCGGGACAGTTAAAGAGACCCAGTACTTC.

There are a few counts of this clone. The chain is built from TRBV5-6 and TRBJ1-1; no firm D call. This CDR3 has 14 amino acids. Trimming took 1 base from V and 3 from J, leaving 10 bases between them. CDR1 and CDR2 from the germline V gene are SGHDT and YYEEEE. The CDR3 loop is CASSLRRRYTEAFF. The CDR3 DNA sequence: TGTGCCAGCAGCTTGAGGCGACGGTACACTGAAGCTTTCTTT.

DNA of the CDR3: TGTGCCAGCAGCACTAGCGGACTTTACTACGAGCAGTACTTC. This sequence encodes CASSTSGLYYEQYF. This chain connects TRBV2 to TRBJ2-7; 8 nucleotides line up with TRBD2. CDR3 length: 14 residues. Germline V gives CDR1 SNHLY, CDR2 FYNNEI. With 6 bases clipped from V and 3 bases from J, the junction kept 7 bases outside the gene matches. Combining the CDR3 with reference TRBV2 and TRBJ2-7 gives the whole variable domain EPEVTQTPSHQVTQMGQEVILRCVPISNHLYFYWYRQILGQKVEFLVSFYNNEISEKSEIFDDQFSVERPDGSNFTLKIRSTKLEDSAMYFCASSTSGLYYEQYFGPGTRLTVT.

The V call is TRBV15, the J call TRBJ2-6, with D perhaps TRBD2 (5 bases). There are 20 residues in the CDR3. V lost 3 bases to trimming and J lost 1 base, with 22 bases between them. Per the germline V gene, CDR1 is LNHNV and CDR2 is YYDKDF (reference sequence). The CDR3 protein is CATSSLEVFPDYSGANVLTF. Written as DNA, the CDR3 is TGTGCCACCAGCAGTTTGGAGGTTTTCCCAGATTATTCTGGGGCCAACGTCCTGACTTTC.

The V and J genes are TRBV27 and TRBJ1-2; TRBD1 matches 12 bases. J lost 7 bases, V lost 4 bases, and 7 bases had no gene match. This CDR3 has 15 amino acids. CDR1 MNHEY and CDR2 SMNVEV come from the germline V gene (reference sequence). The CDR3 sequence: CASSSRDRGLGGYTF. CDR3 DNA: TGTGCCAGCAGTTCACGGGACAGGGGGCTTGGTGGCTACACCTTC.

V and J are TRBV9 and TRBJ2-1; 11 bases line up with TRBD2. CDR1 SGDLS and CDR2 YYNGEE come from the germline V gene. V was clipped by 4 bases and J by 10 bases; unmatched bases: 4. The CDR3 length is 13 residues. In DNA form, the CDR3 reads TGTGCCAGCAGCTTCGGGACTAGCGGCGAGCAGTTCTTC. It yields the protein CASSFGTSGEQFF. The full variable domain, rest sourced from reference TRBV9 and TRBJ2-1, is DSGVTQTPKHLITATGQRVTLRCSPRSGDLSVYWYQQSLDQGLQFLIQYYNGEERAKGNILERFSAQQFPDLHSELNLSSLELGDSALYFCASSFGTSGEQFFGPGTRLTVL.